This T cell receptor (beta chain) was identified in a study of blood T cell repertoires in COVID-19. Study information: COVID-19 samples, acute and convalescent, were from the United States, Italy and Spain. Sample material is recorded as cDNA or gDNA derived from T cells, B-cell-depleted T cells, or PBMCs.

Original analysis: Nucleated cell counts were estimated from reference gene primer amplification. Here immunoSEQ multiplex PCR was the method, and the copy in TCRdb shows in-frame clones only, minus some. V, J and clone size were drawn from that table, and D and trimming were deduced from the DNA. The data show around 61,000 clones, with about 90% seen just once and less than 1.5% held by the top ten. Sequencing used peripheral blood. The sequence came from a man between 60 and 75 years old with acute or convalescent COVID-19.

The CDR3 DNA follows: TGTGCCAGCAGATTTGGGGGGAGCACTGAAGCTTTCTTT. This sequence encodes CASRFGGSTEAFF. The V gene is TRBV12-3 or TRBV12-4, the J gene TRBJ1-1, with a weak D call TRBD1 (5 bases). Trimming removed 6 bases from V and 4 bases from J, with 12 bases in between. The CDR3 extends over 13 amino acids.